The entry that follows covers one T cell receptor (beta chain) sequence. What it recognizes is unknown. This specimen belongs to a study of PD-1 blockade in classical Hodgkin lymphoma. Whole-study findings and limits: Reports described newly diagnosed patients as having lower baseline TCR diversity than healthy donors.

Germline V gene data show CDR1 as ENHRY and CDR2 as SYGVKD. V was cut by 0 bases and J by 6 bases, with 6 bases left in between. The CDR3 runs to 13 residues. Only in-frame clones appear in the TCRdb table, and some are missing; sequencing was by immunoSEQ multiplex PCR. The data hold 70,000 or so clones, with more than 85% observed a single time. The sample's time point: newly diagnosed, previously untreated cHL patient sample. V usage is TRBV10-3 and J usage is TRBJ1-5; D gene uncertain. The specimen sequenced was peripheral blood mononuclear cells (PBMCs). The sequence was collected from a human donor with classical Hodgkin lymphoma. The DNA for the CDR3 is TGTGCCATCAGTGAGTCGATGTCTCAGCCCCAGCATTTT. Amino acid sequence: CAISESMSQPQHF.